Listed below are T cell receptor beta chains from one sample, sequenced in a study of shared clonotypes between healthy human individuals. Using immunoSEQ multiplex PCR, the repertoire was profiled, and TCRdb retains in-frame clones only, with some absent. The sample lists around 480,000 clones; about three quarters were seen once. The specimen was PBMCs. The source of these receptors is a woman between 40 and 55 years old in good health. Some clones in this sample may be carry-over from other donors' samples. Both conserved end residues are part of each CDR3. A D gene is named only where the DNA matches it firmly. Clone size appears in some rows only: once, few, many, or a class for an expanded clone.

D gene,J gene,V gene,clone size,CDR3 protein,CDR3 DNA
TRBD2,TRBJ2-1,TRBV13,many,CASSLLPGTSGRAGQDEQFF,TGTGCCAGCAGCTTACTTCCCGGGACTAGCGGGAGGGCCGGGCAGGATGAGCAGTTCTTC
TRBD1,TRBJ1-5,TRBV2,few,CASSKQGAPQHF,TGTGCCAGCAGTAAACAGGGGGCGCCCCAGCATTTT
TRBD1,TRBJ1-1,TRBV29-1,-,CSIMRQGVEAFF,TGCAGCATAATGCGACAGGGCGTTGAAGCTTTCTTT
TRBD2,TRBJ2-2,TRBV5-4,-,CASSASGSTGELFF,TGTGCCAGCAGCGCTAGCGGGAGCACCGGGGAGCTGTTTTTT
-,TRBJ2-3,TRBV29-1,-,CSVARDLKTDTQYF,TGCAGCGTTGCACGCGACCTTAAGACAGATACGCAGTATTTT
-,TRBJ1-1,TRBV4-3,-,CASSPGHGGNTEAFF,TGCGCCAGCAGCCCGGGCCACGGTGGGAACACTGAAGCTTTCTTT
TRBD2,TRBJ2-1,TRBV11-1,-,CASSLGGFSGRSYNEQFF,TGTGCCAGCAGCTTAGGGGGATTTAGCGGGAGATCCTACAATGAGCAGTTCTTC
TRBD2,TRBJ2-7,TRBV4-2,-,CASSRGGTSGTNEQYF,TGTGCCAGCAGCAGAGGTGGAACTAGCGGGACCAACGAGCAGTACTTC
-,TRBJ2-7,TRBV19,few,CASSTARGTTGEQYF,TGTGCCAGTAGTACCGCTAGAGGTACTACGGGAGAGCAGTACTTC
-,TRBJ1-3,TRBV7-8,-,CASSLRQGSGNTIYF,TGTGCCAGCAGCTTAAGGCAGGGGTCTGGAAACACCATATATTTT
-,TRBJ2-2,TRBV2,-,CASDRGGLDGELFF,TGTGCCAGCGACAGGGGAGGGTTGGACGGGGAGCTGTTTTTT
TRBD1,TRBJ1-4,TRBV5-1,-,CASSRFRGRDNEKLFF,TGCGCCAGCAGCCGATTCAGGGGGCGGGATAATGAAAAACTGTTTTTT
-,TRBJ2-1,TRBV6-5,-,CASSYQQGGNEQFF,TGTGCCAGCAGTTACCAACAGGGGGGGAATGAGCAGTTCTTC
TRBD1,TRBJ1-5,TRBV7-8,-,CASSKGTGKRQPQHF,TGTGCCAGCAGCAAAGGGACAGGAAAACGCCAGCCCCAGCATTTT
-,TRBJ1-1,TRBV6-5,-,CASSSRQGVAEAFF,TGTGCCAGCAGTTCTCGGCAGGGTGTCGCTGAAGCTTTCTTT
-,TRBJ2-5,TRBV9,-,CASSVLGGPGETQYF,TGTGCCAGCAGCGTATTAGGGGGGCCGGGAGAGACCCAGTACTTC
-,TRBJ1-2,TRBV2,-,CASSPQGGRDYGYTF,TGTGCCAGCAGTCCTCAAGGGGGGAGGGACTATGGCTACACCTTC
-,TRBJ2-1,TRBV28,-,CASRVSVGSYNEQFF,TGTGCCAGCAGGGTATCGGTGGGATCCTACAATGAGCAGTTCTTC
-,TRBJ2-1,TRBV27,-,CASKEGPYNEQFF,TGTGCCAGCAAAGAGGGCCCCTACAATGAGCAGTTCTTC